A single sample is the source of the 26 T cell receptor beta chains below, sequenced in a study of Graves' ophthalmopathy and Graves' hyperthyroidism (dated by TCRdb to the late 2010s). These reads were obtained on an Illumina HiSeq 2000. For repertoire sequencing, the TCR beta CDR3 regions were amplified from RNA transcripts. HTBI primers and the Qiagen OneStep RT-PCR kit were used in a first-round RT-PCR, which was followed by a second-round multiplex PCR, size selection and purification. Using fastp at Q25 and MiXCR, TCRdb reprocessed the public reads and kept productive beta chains. Every entry covers one CDR3 protein and lists the most common genes and DNA from its rows. A total of about 700,000 distinct CDR3 sequences appear in this sample, roughly 40% of them only once. In total, the top ten clones hold roughly 45% of the sample. The sequenced material came from peripheral blood. These TCRs come from an adult man with Graves' ophthalmopathy.

This clonotype was recorded many times. The chain recombines TRBV20-1 with TRBJ1-2; no clear D gene. The CDR3 length is 12 residues. With 5 bases removed from V and 7 bases from J, the gap between germline ends came to 14 bases. Germline V gives CDR1 DFQATT, CDR2 SNEGSKA (reference sequence). Here the CDR3 reads CSASTPVGGYTF. CDR3 in DNA: TGCAGTGCTTCCACCCCTGTTGGTGGCTACACCTTC.

V usage is TRBV9 and J usage is TRBJ1-2; possible D gene TRBD1, 5 bases. The CDR3 has 15 amino acids. In germline, CDR1 is SGDLS, CDR2 YYNGEE. Trimming cost V 5 bases and J 5 bases, with 19 bases left between them. CDR3 sequence: CASSYGDWDFYGYTF. The CDR3 DNA sequence: TGTGCCAGCAGTTATGGGGACTGGGACTTTTATGGCTACACCTTC.

This clonotype was counted many times. CDR3 amino acids: CASKREMSSYEQYF. Written as DNA, the CDR3 is TGTGCCAGCAAGAGGGAAATGAGCTCCTACGAGCAGTACTTC. The rearrangement joins TRBV2 to TRBJ2-7; D is possibly TRBD2 (5 bases). The V gene lost 7 bases and the J gene lost 0 bases, with 13 bases spanning the gap. Germline V CDR1 and CDR2: SNHLY, FYNNEI. The length of the CDR3 is 14 residues.

This clonotype was detected a few times. The chain links TRBV19 to TRBJ2-7; 7 nucleotides line up with TRBD2. This CDR3 spans 13 amino acids. V dropped 6 bases and J dropped 3; count of bases not matched to a gene: 5. CDR1 and CDR2 (germline): LNHDA, SQIVND (reference sequence). The CDR3 loop reads CASRSGTNYEQYF. In DNA form, the CDR3 reads TGTGCCAGTAGATCCGGGACTAACTACGAGCAGTACTTC. The variable domain in full, completed from reference TRBV19 and TRBJ2-7, reads DGGITQSPKYLFRKEGQNVTLSCEQNLNHDAMYWYRQDPGQGLRLIYYSQIVNDFQKGDIAEGYSVSREKKESFPLTVTSAQKNPTAFYLCASRSGTNYEQYFGPGTRLTVT.

Ten or more counts support this clonotype. The chain uses TRBV2 and TRBJ1-6, with TRBD1 identical over 7 bases. This CDR3 is 14 amino acids long. Looked up from germline, CDR1 is SNHLY and CDR2 is FYNNEI. After removal of 5 bases from V and 7 bases from J, the junction contained 5 bases not matched to a gene. The CDR3 loop is CASSTGAMNSPLHF. DNA for the CDR3: TGTGCCAGCAGTACAGGGGCGATGAATTCACCCCTCCACTTT.

A remark on this clonotype: The germline gene is not matched at one end of the junction; a read error may be the cause. This chain links TRBV10-3 with TRBJ1-6; the D is unclear. This CDR3 contains 16 residues. From germline, CDR1 is ENHRY and CDR2 SYGVKD. The DNA of the CDR3 is TGTGCCAGCAGTTACTCGGCGGGATCCTATAATTCACCCCTCCACTTT. It codes for CASSYSAGSYNSPLHF.

This clonotype occurred many times. The genes are TRBV19 and TRBJ2-6, with D uncertain. CDR1 LNHDA and CDR2 SQIVND come from the germline V gene (reference sequence). The CDR3 has 14 residues. Between the trimmed V and J ends, which lost 4 bases and 0 bases, there was a span of 4 bases. CDR3: CASSTLSGANVLTF. The CDR3 nucleotides are TGTGCCAGTAGTACGCTCTCTGGGGCCAACGTCCTGACTTTC.

Of note for this clonotype: A much larger clone differs from this one at a single base, so this may be a read error. This chain links TRBV10-2 with TRBJ2-7; D remains unclear. Germline assignment: CDR1 WSHSY and CDR2 SAAADI. There are 13 residues in the CDR3. V lost 6 bases and J lost 0, with 9 bases in between. This CDR3 reads CASRDPPSYEQYF. DNA of the CDR3: TGCGCCAGCAGAGATCCCCCCTCCTACGAGCAGTACTTC.

This clonotype has ten or more counts. This rearrangement joins TRBV10-2 to TRBJ2-6; the D gene is possibly TRBD1 (5 bases). V was clipped by 6 bases and J by 0 bases, with 9 bases between them. Germline CDR1 WSHSY, CDR2 SAAADI. CDR3 size: 15 residues. The CDR3 sequence is CASRDTNSGANVLTF. As DNA, the CDR3 is TGCGCCAGCAGGGACACCAACTCTGGGGCCAACGTCCTGACTTTC.

This clonotype was found a few times. The CDR3 here is CASSRQGKSQETQYF. For the CDR3, the DNA is TGTGCCAGCAGTCGACAGGGGAAGTCCCAAGAGACCCAGTACTTC. The V call is TRBV25-1, the J call TRBJ2-5, with 8 bases lining up with TRBD1. Trimming cost V 5 bases and J 1 base; bases outside gene matches: 6. Per the germline V gene, CDR1 is MGHDK and CDR2 is SYGVNS. The CDR3 sequence is 15 residues long. Full variable domain (rest looked up from reference TRBV25-1 and TRBJ2-5): EADIYQTPRYLVIGTGKKITLECSQTMGHDKMYWYQQDPGMELHLIHYSYGVNSTEKGDLSSESTVSRIRTEHFPLTLESARPSHTSQYLCASSRQGKSQETQYFGPGTRLLVL.

In its sample, this clonotype was seen a few times. The chain carries TRBV20-1 and TRBJ2-7, with D possibly being TRBD2 (5 bases). Trimming stripped 4 bases from V and 1 base from J, with 17 bases between. The germline V gene encodes CDR1 DFQATT and CDR2 SNEGSKA (reference sequence). The CDR3 is 15 amino acids. The CDR3 DNA sequence: TGCAGTGCTAACCCTAGGCACGGGGAATCCTACGAGCAGTACTTC. Its protein product is CSANPRHGESYEQYF.

A few counts support this clonotype. This chain uses TRBV7-2 with TRBJ2-2, with no clear D. Trimming shortened V by 5 bases and J by 6 bases, and 13 bases separated the two germline ends. Looked up from germline, CDR1 is SGHTA and CDR2 is FQGNSA. This CDR3 has 14 residues. The CDR3 loop is CASSRSVGAGELFF. CDR3 DNA: TGTGCCAGCAGCAGGTCAGTCGGCGCCGGGGAGCTGTTTTTT.

The chain employs TRBV5-5 and TRBJ1-5, with 10 positions matching TRBD1. J was trimmed by 2 bases and V by 4 bases; bases with no gene match: 6. Germline lookup yields CDR1 SGHKS and CDR2 YYEKEE (reference sequence). The CDR3 has 16 residues. The CDR3 spells CASSTGQGVGNQPQHF. The CDR3 DNA sequence: TGTGCCAGCAGCACAGGACAGGGGGTTGGCAATCAGCCCCAGCATTTT.

As concerns this clonotype: A much larger clone lies one base from this, so it may be a read error. J is TRBJ1-2 and V is TRBV15; 9 nucleotides agree with TRBD1. Germline V gives CDR1 LNHNV, CDR2 YYDKDF (reference sequence). The CDR3 is 14 amino acids. With 2 bases clipped from V and 3 bases from J, the junction kept 1 base outside the gene matches. DNA for the CDR3: TGTGCCACCAGCAGAAGGACAGGGGACTATGGCTACACCTTC. It encodes CATSRRTGDYGYTF.

This clonotype was found a few times. The J gene is TRBJ1-1, the V gene TRBV29-1; 10 bases are shared with TRBD1. J gave up 0 bases and V 6 bases, and 7 bases lay outside the gene matches. This CDR3 is 15 amino acids long. Germline-derived CDR1 and CDR2 are SQVTM and ANQGSEA. The CDR3 reads CSVAGQGFLNTEAFF. CDR3 sequence (DNA): TGCAGCGTGGCGGGACAGGGGTTTTTGAACACTGAAGCTTTCTTT.

This clonotype showed up just a few times. J is TRBJ1-5 and V is TRBV20-1; TRBD1 matches at 8 bases. Germline trimming cut 1 base from V and 4 bases from J; bases unmatched to any gene: 3. Per the germline V gene, CDR1 is DFQATT and CDR2 is SNEGSKA (reference sequence). This CDR3 spans 14 amino acids. The CDR3: CSARVQGANQPQHF. CDR3 nucleotides: TGCAGTGCTAGAGTCCAGGGGGCGAATCAGCCCCAGCATTTT.

In this sample, this clonotype turned up many times. The rearrangement joins TRBV10-3 to TRBJ2-7, with 7 bases that match TRBD1. This CDR3 region has 15 residues. Trimming at V came to 7 bases and at J to 0 bases, leaving 9 bases not matched to a gene. The V gene's germline CDR1 is ENHRY and CDR2 SYGVKD. The CDR3 DNA follows: TGTGCCATCATGGAACGGGACAGCTACTCCTACGAGCAGTACTTC. This codes for CAIMERDSYSYEQYF.

This clonotype was recorded only once. At one end, the junction sequence differs from germline, possibly due to a read error. The chain combines TRBV20-1 with TRBJ2-2; D might be TRBD2 (5 bases). This CDR3 is built from 13 residues. Germline values: CDR1 DFQATT, CDR2 SNEGSKA (reference sequence). CDR3 DNA sequence: TGCAGTGTGCAGGCCTCGAACACCGGGGAACTGTTTTTT. Its protein is CSVQASNTGELFF.

In its sample, this clonotype was seen many times. This chain links TRBV19 with TRBJ1-1; 11 bases fit TRBD1. Germline CDR1 is LNHDA and CDR2 is SQIVND (reference sequence). The CDR3 has 15 residues. Trimming at V came to 4 bases and at J to 2 bases, leaving 3 bases not matched to a gene. The CDR3 here is CASSKRTGGNTEAFF. The CDR3 DNA reads TGTGCCAGTAGTAAACGGACAGGGGGCAACACTGAAGCTTTCTTT. Full variable domain (outside the CDR3, taken from reference TRBV19 and TRBJ1-1): DGGITQSPKYLFRKEGQNVTLSCEQNLNHDAMYWYRQDPGQGLRLIYYSQIVNDFQKGDIAEGYSVSREKKESFPLTVTSAQKNPTAFYLCASSKRTGGNTEAFFGQGTRLTVV.

Points on this clonotype: One end of the junction does not line up with germline, which may come from a read error. The chain links TRBV19 to TRBJ1-1, with D unresolved. From germline, CDR1 is LNHDA and CDR2 SQIVND (reference sequence). The CDR3 is 14 amino acids. Written as DNA, the CDR3 is TGTGCCAGTAGTATTGTGGGTCGTAACACTGAAGTTTTCTTT. As protein: CASSIVGRNTEVFF.

This clonotype was counted at least ten times. The chain links TRBV10-3 to TRBJ1-6; D remains unclear. V lost 7 bases and J 9 bases, leaving 13 bases between the germline ends. The length of the CDR3 is 13 residues. CDR1 and CDR2 from the germline V gene are ENHRY and SYGVKD. CDR3: CAIKKGGSSPLHF. The DNA for the CDR3 is TGTGCCATCAAAAAGGGAGGGTCTTCACCCCTCCACTTT.

This clonotype has a handful of counts. The V gene is TRBV5-5, the J gene TRBJ1-5; 7 nucleotides align to TRBD1. The CDR3 has 16 residues. J gave up 3 bases and V 4 bases, and 10 bases lay outside the gene matches. Germline V CDR1 and CDR2: SGHKS, YYEKEE (reference sequence). The CDR3 sequence: CASSLQGPTFNQPQHF. The DNA for the CDR3 is TGTGCCAGCAGCCTACAGGGGCCTACCTTCAATCAGCCCCAGCATTTT.

With regard to this clonotype: With a much larger clone just one base away, this may be a read error. The chain employs TRBV11-1 and TRBJ2-7, with a possible D match to TRBD1 (6 bases). The DNA end is more similar to TRBJ1-2, so the J call may be wrong. The CDR3 loop spans 14 amino acids. The germline CDR1 and CDR2 sequences are SGHAT and FQDESV (reference sequence). The CDR3 DNA reads TGTGCCAGCAGCTCACAGGGTGGGGACTATGGCTACACCTTC. Translated, it gives CASSSQGGDYGYTF.

V gene TRBV7-3 combines with J gene TRBJ2-5, with D perhaps TRBD1 (7 bases). CDR1 is SGHTA and CDR2 is FQGTGA in the germline V gene. The CDR3 runs 15 residues. V gave up 3 bases and J gave up 5 bases, with 16 bases separating them. CDR3 in DNA: TGTGCCAGCAGCTTGGCAGGGGGGTTCCGGGAGACCCAGTACTTC. This translates into CASSLAGGFRETQYF. The variable domain in full, completed from reference TRBV7-3 and TRBJ2-5, reads GAGVSQTPSNKVTEKGKYVELRCDPISGHTALYWYRQSLGQGPEFLIYFQGTGAADDSGLPNDRFFAVRPEGSVSTLKIQRTERGDSAVYLCASSLAGGFRETQYFGPGTRLLVL.

About this clonotype itself: Being one base from a much bigger clone, this may be a read error. The chain has TRBV7-9 and TRBJ2-7, with D perhaps matching TRBD2 (6 bases). Germline V lookup: CDR1 SEHNR, CDR2 FQNEAQ (reference sequence). This CDR3 is built from 14 residues. CDR3 sequence reads: CASSLDGQDYELYF. For the CDR3, the DNA is TGTGCCAGCAGCTTAGATGGGCAGGACTACGAGCTGTACTTC. Based on the CDR3 plus reference TRBV7-9 and TRBJ2-7, the full variable domain is DTGVSQNPRHKITKRGQNVTFRCDPISEHNRLYWYRQTLGQGPEFLTYFQNEAQLEKSRLLSDRFSAERPKGSFSTLEIQRTEQGDSAMYLCASSLDGQDYELYFGPGTRLTVT.

The chain joins TRBV2 to TRBJ1-3, with TRBD1 identical over 8 bases. Germline V gene sequence: CDR1 SNHLY, CDR2 FYNNEI. The CDR3 is 14 amino acids. After removal of 3 bases from V and 3 bases from J, the junction contained 1 base not matched to a gene. Here the CDR3 DNA reads TGTGCCAGCAGTGAGACAGGGGTTGGAAACACCATATATTTT. It translates to CASSETGVGNTIYF.